The text below deals with one T cell receptor beta chain. No antigen is known for it. This entry comes from a study of cytomegalovirus exposure and HLA in healthy donors. Study observations and caveats: Both high specificity and high sensitivity reportedly marked the classifier's diagnosis of cytomegalovirus status.

PCR employed 60 Vbeta and 13 Jbeta primers. Only in-frame clones appear in the TCRdb table, and some are missing; sequencing was by immunoSEQ multiplex PCR. In the table there are 140,000 to 150,000 clones, roughly 70% of which are singletons. Healthy people donating bone marrow made up the donors. The germline CDR1 and CDR2 sequences are ENHRY and SYGVKD. The CDR3 is made up of 14 amino acids. V was shortened by 2 bases and J by 6 bases, with 14 bases between the two germline ends. Sequenced material: PBMCs. The clonotype comes from a man under 40 in good health and CMV-seronegative. This sequence joins TRBV10-3 and TRBJ2-7, with D maybe TRBD1 (6 bases). The CDR3 DNA sequence: TGTGCCATCAGTGAGGGACAGTTGCTTGGCGAGCAGTACTTC. It is translated as CAISEGQLLGEQYF.